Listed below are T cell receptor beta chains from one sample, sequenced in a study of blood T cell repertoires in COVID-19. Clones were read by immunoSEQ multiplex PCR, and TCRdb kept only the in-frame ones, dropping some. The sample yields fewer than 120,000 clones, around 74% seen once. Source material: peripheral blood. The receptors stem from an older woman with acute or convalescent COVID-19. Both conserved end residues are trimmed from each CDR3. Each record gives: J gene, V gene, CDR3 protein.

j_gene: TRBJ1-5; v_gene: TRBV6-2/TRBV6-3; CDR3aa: ASSMVTGGAQPQH
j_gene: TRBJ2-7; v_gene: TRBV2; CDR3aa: ASRSVDEQY
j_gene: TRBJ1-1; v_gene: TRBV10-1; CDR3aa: ASSQGSEAF
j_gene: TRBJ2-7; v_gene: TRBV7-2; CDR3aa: ASSLEGWAEQY
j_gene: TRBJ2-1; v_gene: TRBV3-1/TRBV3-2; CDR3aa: ASSQDTQAYNEQF
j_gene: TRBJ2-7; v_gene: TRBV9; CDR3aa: ASSVSGFQTYEQY
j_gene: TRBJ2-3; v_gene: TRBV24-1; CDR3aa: ATSDFSGQTTDTQY
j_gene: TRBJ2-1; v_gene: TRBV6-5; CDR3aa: ASSYQQGRSYNEQF
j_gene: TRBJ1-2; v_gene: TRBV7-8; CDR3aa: ASSFRTGDYGYT
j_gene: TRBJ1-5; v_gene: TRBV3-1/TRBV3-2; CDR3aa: ASSLGTRQGRFRNQPQH
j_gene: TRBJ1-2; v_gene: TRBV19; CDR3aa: ASSIQVAYGYT
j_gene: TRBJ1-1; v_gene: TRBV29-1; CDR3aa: SVVDGDTEAF
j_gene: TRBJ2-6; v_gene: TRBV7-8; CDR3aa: ASSPLFSGGASGANVLT
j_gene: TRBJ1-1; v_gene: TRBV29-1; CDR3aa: SVLSMNTEAF
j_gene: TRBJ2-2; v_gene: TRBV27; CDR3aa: ASSSTDLLTSGAGELF
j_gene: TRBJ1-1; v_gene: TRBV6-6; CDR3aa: ASSYSTGNTEAF
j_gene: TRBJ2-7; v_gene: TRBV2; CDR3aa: ASKGQNTYEQY
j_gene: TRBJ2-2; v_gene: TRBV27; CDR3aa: ASSFASAANTGELF
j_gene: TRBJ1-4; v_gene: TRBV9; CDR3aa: ASSARPGQANEKLF
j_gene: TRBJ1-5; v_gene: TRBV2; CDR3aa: ASSGGRSYSNQPQH
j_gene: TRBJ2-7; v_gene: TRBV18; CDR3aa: ASSPLGTLASEQY
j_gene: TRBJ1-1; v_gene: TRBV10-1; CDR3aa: ASSEYQGGTEAF
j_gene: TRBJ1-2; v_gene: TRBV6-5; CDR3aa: ASGKTGNYGYT
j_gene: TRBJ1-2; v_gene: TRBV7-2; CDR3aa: ASSLDRGVGYGYT
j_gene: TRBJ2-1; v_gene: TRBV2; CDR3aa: ASTGLAGGFWF
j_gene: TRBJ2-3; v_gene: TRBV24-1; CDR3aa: ATSGVKGGDTQY
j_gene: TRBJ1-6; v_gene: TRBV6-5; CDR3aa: ASSFSGGNNSPLH
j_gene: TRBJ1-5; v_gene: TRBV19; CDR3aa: ASSLRTPNQPQH
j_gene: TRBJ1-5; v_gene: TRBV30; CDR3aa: AWSDGSNQPQH
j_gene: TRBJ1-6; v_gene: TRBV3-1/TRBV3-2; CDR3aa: ASSQATGGASYNSPLH
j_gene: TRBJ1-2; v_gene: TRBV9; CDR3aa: ASSVASTGTRSYT
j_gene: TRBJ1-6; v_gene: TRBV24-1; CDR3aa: ATSAKTGPSAPLH
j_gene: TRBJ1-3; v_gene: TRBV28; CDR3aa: ASSSSGTWGSGNTIY
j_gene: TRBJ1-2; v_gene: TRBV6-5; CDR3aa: ASSLGVRANYGYT
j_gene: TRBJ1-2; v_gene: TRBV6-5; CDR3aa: ASSYEPTPNYGYT
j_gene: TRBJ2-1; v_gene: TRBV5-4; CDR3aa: ASSLPRQDNEQF
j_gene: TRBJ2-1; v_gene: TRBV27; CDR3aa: ASSLIAYSYNEQF
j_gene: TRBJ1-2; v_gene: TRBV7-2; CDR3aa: ASSTFSGGAQGYT
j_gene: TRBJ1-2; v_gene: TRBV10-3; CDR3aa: AISGGTGVAFNYGYT
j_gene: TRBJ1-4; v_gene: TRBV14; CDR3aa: ASSQDSGIGLVEKLF
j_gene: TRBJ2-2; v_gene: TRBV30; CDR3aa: AWSPPTGLIMNTGELF